Included here is one T cell receptor beta chain sequence, with context. What it recognizes is unknown. The V gene's germline CDR1 is KGHDR and CDR2 SFDVKD. This CDR3 spans 14 amino acids. The sample is drawn from a study of T cells expressing NK-cell markers. Study at large: There were seven HCMV-seropositive donors and one seronegative donor among the eight sequenced.

Study-level points and caveats: Among four donors, these clonotypes also ranked first in the CD3+CD56-NKG2C+ fraction.

TCRdb reprocessed the 5' RACE reads and reports one entry per CDR3 protein, with no DNA. The sample holds roughly 450,000 distinct CDR3 sequences. Specimen: blood T cells: a sorted CD56 or NKG2C T cell subset, CD4+ or CD8+ T cells, or bulk PBMC T cells (not recorded which). V and J are TRBV24-1 and TRBJ2-1. The sequence derives from a woman aged 50 to 65 in good health. The CDR3 here is CATTDSSSYNEQFF.